A selection of T cell receptor beta chains follows, all from one sample in a study of T cell clonotyping in hematopoietic cell transplantation. Sequenced by immunoSEQ multiplex PCR; TCRdb stores in-frame clones only, minus some. Of roughly 80,000 clones in the sample, less than 96% were seen once. Material: peripheral blood mononuclear cells, obtained before stem cell transplant. The receptors originated from a woman aged 45-65 years with acute myeloid leukemia. Some clones in this sample may be carry-over from other donors' samples. CDR3s include the opening cysteine and the closing phenylalanine or tryptophan. A D gene is named only where the DNA matches it firmly. Clone size is shown for a subset of rows, as once, few, many or a class of expanded clone.

d_call: -
v_call: TRBV5-1
j_call: TRBJ1-1
clone_size: -
cdr3_aa: CASSLAGGRGTTEAFF
cdr3_nt: TGCGCCAGCAGCTTGGCCGGGGGGAGGGGGACCACTGAAGCTTTCTTT

d_call: TRBD2
v_call: TRBV19
j_call: TRBJ2-7
clone_size: -
cdr3_aa: CASSWTSASYEQYF
cdr3_nt: TGTGCCAGTAGTTGGACTAGCGCCTCCTACGAGCAGTACTTC

d_call: -
v_call: TRBV5-1
j_call: TRBJ2-2
clone_size: -
cdr3_aa: CASSHEGWAGELFF
cdr3_nt: TGCGCCAGCAGCCACGAGGGTTGGGCCGGGGAGCTGTTTTTT

d_call: TRBD1
v_call: TRBV4-1
j_call: TRBJ1-2
clone_size: -
cdr3_aa: CASSQPKDRVYGYTF
cdr3_nt: TGCGCCAGCAGCCAACCCAAGGACAGGGTCTATGGCTACACCTTC

d_call: -
v_call: TRBV29-1
j_call: TRBJ1-1
clone_size: -
cdr3_aa: CSVETGSNTEAFF
cdr3_nt: TGCAGCGTTGAAACAGGGTCTAACACTGAAGCTTTCTTT

d_call: -
v_call: TRBV2
j_call: TRBJ2-7
clone_size: -
cdr3_aa: CASRPGVSGTYEQYF
cdr3_nt: TGTGCCAGCAGGCCTGGGGTCTCGGGGACCTACGAGCAGTACTTC

d_call: -
v_call: TRBV19
j_call: TRBJ2-7
clone_size: -
cdr3_aa: CASSIGGSYEQYF
cdr3_nt: TGTGCCAGTAGTATAGGAGGGTCCTACGAGCAGTACTTC

d_call: -
v_call: TRBV6-5
j_call: TRBJ2-3
clone_size: few
cdr3_aa: CASSYRQGTDTQYF
cdr3_nt: TGTGCCAGCAGTTACCGACAGGGCACAGATACGCAGTATTTT

d_call: TRBD2
v_call: TRBV6-5
j_call: TRBJ2-7
clone_size: -
cdr3_aa: CASSYSGSGSYEQYF
cdr3_nt: TGTGCCAGCAGTTACTCGGGTAGCGGGAGCTACGAGCAGTACTTC

d_call: TRBD2
v_call: TRBV5-1
j_call: TRBJ2-5
clone_size: -
cdr3_aa: CASSATPGLAGAETQYF
cdr3_nt: TGCGCCAGCAGCGCGACCCCGGGACTAGCGGGAGCGGAGACCCAGTACTTC

d_call: -
v_call: TRBV7-6
j_call: TRBJ2-7
clone_size: -
cdr3_aa: CASSRAGSSYEQYF
cdr3_nt: TGTGCCAGCAGCAGAGCAGGGAGCTCCTACGAGCAGTACTTC